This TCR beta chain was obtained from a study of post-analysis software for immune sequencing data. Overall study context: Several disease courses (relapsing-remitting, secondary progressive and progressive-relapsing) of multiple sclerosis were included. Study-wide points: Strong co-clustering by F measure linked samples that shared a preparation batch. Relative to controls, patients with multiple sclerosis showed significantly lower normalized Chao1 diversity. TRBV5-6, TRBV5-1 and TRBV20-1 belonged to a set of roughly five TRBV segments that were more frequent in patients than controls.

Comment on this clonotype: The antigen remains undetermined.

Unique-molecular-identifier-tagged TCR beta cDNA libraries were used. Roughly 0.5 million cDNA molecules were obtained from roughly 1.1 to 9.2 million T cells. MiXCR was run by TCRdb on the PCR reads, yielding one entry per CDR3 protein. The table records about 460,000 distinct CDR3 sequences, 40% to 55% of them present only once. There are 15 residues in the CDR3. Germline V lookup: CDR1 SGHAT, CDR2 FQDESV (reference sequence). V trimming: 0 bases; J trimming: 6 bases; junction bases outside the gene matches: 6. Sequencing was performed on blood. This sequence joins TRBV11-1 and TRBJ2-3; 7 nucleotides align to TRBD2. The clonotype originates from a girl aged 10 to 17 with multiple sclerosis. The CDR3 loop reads CASSLARTGRDTQYF. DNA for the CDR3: TGTGCCAGCAGCTTAGCGAGAACCGGGAGGGATACGCAGTATTTT.